This T cell receptor (beta chain) was recovered during a study of T cell repertoires in cytomegalovirus infection. Study summary: Signatures in public TCR beta sequences pointed to both CMV infection and matching HLA type.

This clonotype showed up many times. As yet, its antigen is unknown. Broader study findings: There were HLA-C-restricted CMV-specific TCR beta clonotypes dominating the ex vivo response.

This CDR3 is built from 16 residues. Between the trimmed V and J ends, which lost 3 bases and 1 base, there was a span of 12 bases. Germline CDR1 reads SGHTA; CDR2 reads FQGNSA. TCRdb re-analysed the reads in MiXCR, keeping a single row per CDR3 protein. The sample records about 600,000 distinct CDR3 sequences, around 24% being singletons. Sequencing input: CD8+ T cells from PBMCs. The chain links TRBV7-2 to TRBJ2-2; no firm D call. The clonotype originates from a human donor in good health (CMV status not recorded). Some clones in this sample may be carry-over from other donors' samples. The CDR3 DNA follows: TGTGCCAGCAGCTTCCTAGGATACCTGAACACCGGGGAGCTGTTTTTT. Residues: CASSFLGYLNTGELFF.